The sequence of this TCR beta chain was determined in a study of T cells after yellow fever vaccination. V was trimmed by 6 bases and J by 3 bases, leaving 14 bases between them. The CDR3 loop spans 14 amino acids. TCRdb processed the 5' RACE reads anew with MiXCR; each CDR3 protein has one entry. In the table there are about 69,000 distinct CDR3 sequences, under 6.5% of which are singletons. Whole-study findings and limits: Although most clonotypes did not, a small share appeared in both CD4 and CD8 compartments.

This clonotype was detected many times. Its antigen is unknown. The sequence derives from a man younger than 35 who received the YFV17D yellow fever vaccine. The chain uses TRBV12-3 or TRBV12-4 and TRBJ2-5, with D possibly being TRBD1 (6 bases). Source: CD4+ T cells sorted from PBMCs, taken less than 18 days after the first yellow fever vaccination. The chain's CDR3 is CASRAGTTKETQYF. CDR3 DNA: TGTGCCAGCAGAGCCGGGACAACTAAAGAGACCCAGTACTTC.